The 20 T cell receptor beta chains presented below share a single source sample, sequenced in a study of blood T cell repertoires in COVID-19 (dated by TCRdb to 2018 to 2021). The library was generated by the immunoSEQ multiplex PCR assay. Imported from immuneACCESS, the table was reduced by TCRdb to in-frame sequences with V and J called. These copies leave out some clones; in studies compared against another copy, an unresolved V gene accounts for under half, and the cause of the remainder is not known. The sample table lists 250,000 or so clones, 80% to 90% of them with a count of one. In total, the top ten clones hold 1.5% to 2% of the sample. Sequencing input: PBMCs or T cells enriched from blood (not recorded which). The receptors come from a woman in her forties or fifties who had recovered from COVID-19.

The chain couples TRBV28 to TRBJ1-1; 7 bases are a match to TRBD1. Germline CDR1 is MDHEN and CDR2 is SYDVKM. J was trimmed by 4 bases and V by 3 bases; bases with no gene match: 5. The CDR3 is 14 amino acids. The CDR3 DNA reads TGTGCCAGCAGTTTCCAGGGGGGTACCACTGAAGCTTTCTTT. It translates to CASSFQGGTTEAFF.

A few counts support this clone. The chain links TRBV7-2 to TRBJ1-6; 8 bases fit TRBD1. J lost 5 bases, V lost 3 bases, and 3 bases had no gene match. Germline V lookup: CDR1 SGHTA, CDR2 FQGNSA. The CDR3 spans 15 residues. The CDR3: CASSFQGANNSPLHF. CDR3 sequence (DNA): TGTGCCAGCAGCTTTCAGGGGGCGAATAATTCACCCCTCCACTTT.

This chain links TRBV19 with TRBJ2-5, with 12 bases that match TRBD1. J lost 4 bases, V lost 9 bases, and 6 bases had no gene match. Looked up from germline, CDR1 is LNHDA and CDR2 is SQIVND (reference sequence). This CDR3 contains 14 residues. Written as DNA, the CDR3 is TGTGCCAGCCGGGACAGGGGGCGCGGAGAGACCCAGTACTTC. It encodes CASRDRGRGETQYF. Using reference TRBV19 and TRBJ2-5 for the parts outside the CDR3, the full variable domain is DGGITQSPKYLFRKEGQNVTLSCEQNLNHDAMYWYRQDPGQGLRLIYYSQIVNDFQKGDIAEGYSVSREKKESFPLTVTSAQKNPTAFYLCASRDRGRGETQYFGPGTRLLVL.

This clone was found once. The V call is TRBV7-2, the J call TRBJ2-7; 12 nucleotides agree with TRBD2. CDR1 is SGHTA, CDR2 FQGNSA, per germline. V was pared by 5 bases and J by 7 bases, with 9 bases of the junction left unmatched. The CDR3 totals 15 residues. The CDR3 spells CASSATSGRSGEQYF. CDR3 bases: TGTGCCAGCAGCGCAACTAGCGGGAGGTCGGGGGAGCAGTACTTC.

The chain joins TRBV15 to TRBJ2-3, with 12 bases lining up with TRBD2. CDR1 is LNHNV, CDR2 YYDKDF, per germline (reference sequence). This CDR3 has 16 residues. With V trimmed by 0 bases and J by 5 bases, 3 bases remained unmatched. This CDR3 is CATSRDRLAGVDTQYF. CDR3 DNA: TGTGCCACCAGCAGAGATCGACTAGCGGGAGTAGATACGCAGTATTTT.

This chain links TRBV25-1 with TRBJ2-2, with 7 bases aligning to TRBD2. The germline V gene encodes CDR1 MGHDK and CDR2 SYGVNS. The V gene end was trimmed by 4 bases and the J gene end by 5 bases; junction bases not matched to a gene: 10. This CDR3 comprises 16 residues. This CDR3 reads CASSGEAGAGTGELFF. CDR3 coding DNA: TGTGCCAGCAGTGGTGAGGCGGGAGCTGGGACCGGGGAGCTGTTTTTT.

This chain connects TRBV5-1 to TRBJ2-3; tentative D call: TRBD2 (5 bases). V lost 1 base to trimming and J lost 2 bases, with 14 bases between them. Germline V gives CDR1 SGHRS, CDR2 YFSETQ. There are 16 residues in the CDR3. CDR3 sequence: CASSLIAGSLTDTQYF. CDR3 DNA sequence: TGCGCCAGCAGCTTGATTGCGGGCAGCCTCACAGATACGCAGTATTTT.

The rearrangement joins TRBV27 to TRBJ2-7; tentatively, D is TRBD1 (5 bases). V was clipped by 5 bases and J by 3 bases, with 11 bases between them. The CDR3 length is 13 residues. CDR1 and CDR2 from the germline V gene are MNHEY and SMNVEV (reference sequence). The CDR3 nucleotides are TGTGCCAGCAGTATGGTCCAGGGCTACGAGCAGTACTTC. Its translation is CASSMVQGYEQYF.

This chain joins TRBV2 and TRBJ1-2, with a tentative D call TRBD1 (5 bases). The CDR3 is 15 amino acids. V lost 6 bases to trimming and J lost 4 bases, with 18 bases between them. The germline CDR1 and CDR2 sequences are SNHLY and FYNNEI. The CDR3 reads CASSTDRRTTYGYTF. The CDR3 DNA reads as TGTGCCAGCAGCACAGACAGACGGACGACCTATGGCTACACCTTC.

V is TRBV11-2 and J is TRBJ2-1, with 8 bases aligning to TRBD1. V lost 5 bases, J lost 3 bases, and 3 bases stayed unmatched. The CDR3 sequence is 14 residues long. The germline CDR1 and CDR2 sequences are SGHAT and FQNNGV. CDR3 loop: CASSRGQGYNEQFF. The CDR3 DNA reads TGTGCCAGCAGCCGAGGACAGGGCTACAATGAGCAGTTCTTC.

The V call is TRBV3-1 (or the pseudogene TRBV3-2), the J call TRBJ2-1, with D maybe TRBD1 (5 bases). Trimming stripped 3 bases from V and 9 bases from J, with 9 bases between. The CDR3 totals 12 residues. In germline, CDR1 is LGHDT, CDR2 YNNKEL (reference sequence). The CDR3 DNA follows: TGTGCCAGCAGCCATATGGACACTGAGCAGTTCTTC. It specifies CASSHMDTEQFF.

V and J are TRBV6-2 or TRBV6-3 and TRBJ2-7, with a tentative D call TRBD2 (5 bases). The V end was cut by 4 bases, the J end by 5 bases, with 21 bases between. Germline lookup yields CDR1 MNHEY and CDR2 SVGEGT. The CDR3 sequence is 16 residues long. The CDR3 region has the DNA TGTGCCAGCAGTTCCCCCGCCCCGGCGGGCAACCACGAGCAGTACTTC. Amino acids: CASSSPAPAGNHEQYF.

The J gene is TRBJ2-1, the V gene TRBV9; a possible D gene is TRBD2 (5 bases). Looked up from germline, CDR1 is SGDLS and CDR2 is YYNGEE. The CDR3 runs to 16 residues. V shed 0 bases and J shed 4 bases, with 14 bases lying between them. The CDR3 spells CASSVGSGTEYNEQFF. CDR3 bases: TGTGCCAGCAGCGTAGGATCGGGAACCGAGTACAATGAGCAGTTCTTC.

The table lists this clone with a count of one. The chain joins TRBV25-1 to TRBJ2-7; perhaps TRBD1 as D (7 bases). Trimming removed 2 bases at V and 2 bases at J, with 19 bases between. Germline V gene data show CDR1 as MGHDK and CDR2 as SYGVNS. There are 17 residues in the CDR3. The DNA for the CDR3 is TGTGCCAGCAGTGAACCCAGGGGGGCAGGGGGGACCTACGAGCAGTACTTC. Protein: CASSEPRGAGGTYEQYF.

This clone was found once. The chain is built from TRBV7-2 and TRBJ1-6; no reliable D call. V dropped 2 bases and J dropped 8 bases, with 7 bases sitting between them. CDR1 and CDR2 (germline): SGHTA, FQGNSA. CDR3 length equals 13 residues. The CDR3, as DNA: TGTGCCAGCAGCTTAAACCTATATTCACCCCTCCACTTT. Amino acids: CASSLNLYSPLHF.

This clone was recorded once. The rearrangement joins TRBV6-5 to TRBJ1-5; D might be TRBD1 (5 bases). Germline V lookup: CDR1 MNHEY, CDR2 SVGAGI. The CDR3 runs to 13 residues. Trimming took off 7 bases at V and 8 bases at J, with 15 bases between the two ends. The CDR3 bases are TGTGCCAGCAACGGGCAGGGAATGGAGCCCCAGCATTTT. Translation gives CASNGQGMEPQHF.

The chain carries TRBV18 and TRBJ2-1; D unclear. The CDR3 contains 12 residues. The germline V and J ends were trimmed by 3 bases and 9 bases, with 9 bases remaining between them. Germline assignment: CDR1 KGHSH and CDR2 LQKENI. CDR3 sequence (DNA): TGTGCCAGCTCACCCCTCAGAGGTGAGCAGTTCTTC. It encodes CASSPLRGEQFF.

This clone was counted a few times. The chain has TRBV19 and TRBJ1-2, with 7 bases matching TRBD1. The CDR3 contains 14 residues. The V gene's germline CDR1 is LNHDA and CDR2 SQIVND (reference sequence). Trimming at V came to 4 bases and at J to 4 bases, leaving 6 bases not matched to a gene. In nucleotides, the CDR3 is TGTGCCAGTAGTACTGACAGGGATGCCTATGGCTACACCTTC. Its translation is CASSTDRDAYGYTF. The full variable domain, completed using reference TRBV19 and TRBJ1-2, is DGGITQSPKYLFRKEGQNVTLSCEQNLNHDAMYWYRQDPGQGLRLIYYSQIVNDFQKGDIAEGYSVSREKKESFPLTVTSAQKNPTAFYLCASSTDRDAYGYTFGSGTRLTVV.

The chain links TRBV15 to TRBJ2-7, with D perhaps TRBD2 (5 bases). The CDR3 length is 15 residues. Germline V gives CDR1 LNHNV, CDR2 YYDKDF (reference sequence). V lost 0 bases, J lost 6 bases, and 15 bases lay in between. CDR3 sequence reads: CATSRESASLFEQYF. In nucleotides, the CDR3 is TGTGCCACCAGCAGAGAGAGCGCTAGCCTCTTCGAGCAGTACTTC.

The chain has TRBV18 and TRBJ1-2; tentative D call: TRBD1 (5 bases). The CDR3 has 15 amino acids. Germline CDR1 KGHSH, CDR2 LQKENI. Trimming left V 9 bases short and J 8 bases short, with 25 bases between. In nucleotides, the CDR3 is TGTGCCAGAGACGGGGCGCGGGAAGGGGTGGTGGGCTACACCTTC. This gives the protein CARDGAREGVVGYTF.